This passage covers 11 T cell receptor beta chains from one sample sequenced in a study of cytotoxic CD8 clonotypes in ibrutinib-treated CLL. The method was immunoSEQ multiplex PCR; TCRdb's version includes in-frame clones alone and lacks a portion of them. The table has some 150,000 clones, approximately 77% seen once. Sequenced here: PBMCs, sampled after 12 months of ibrutinib treatment. Receptors originate from a human donor with chronic lymphocytic leukemia.

V is TRBV7-9 and J is TRBJ2-5, with D possibly matching TRBD1 (7 bases). Looked up from germline, CDR1 is SEHNR and CDR2 is FQNEAQ (reference sequence). Trimming pared 5 bases from V and 2 bases from J, leaving 12 bases between. The CDR3 contains 14 residues. The DNA of the CDR3 is TGTGCCAGCAGCCTCGCGGGACAGCAAGAGACCCAGTACTTC. Amino acid sequence: CASSLAGQQETQYF.

This clone was counted a few times. The CDR3 DNA follows: TGCGCCAGCAGCTTGGACAGGGACGACGAGCAGTACTTC. Protein product: CASSLDRDDEQYF. This rearrangement joins TRBV5-1 to TRBJ2-7; D may be TRBD1 (6 bases). Trimming shortened V by 0 bases and J by 5 bases, and 9 bases separated the two germline ends. The germline gives CDR1 SGHRS, CDR2 YFSETQ. CDR3 length: 13 residues.

V gene TRBV5-6 combines with J gene TRBJ2-1; tentatively, D is TRBD1 (6 bases). The CDR3 sequence is 14 residues long. Germline lookup yields CDR1 SGHDT and CDR2 YYEEEE. Deletions cut 6 bases from V and 3 bases from J, with 13 bases between. The chain's CDR3 is CASTLGQYYNEQFF. The CDR3 DNA reads as TGTGCCAGCACCCTTGGACAGTACTACAATGAGCAGTTCTTC.

In the case of this clone: The same CDR3 also results from other DNA sequences found in this sample. The CDR3 spells CASSPSKIKFDEQYF. The CDR3 DNA reads TGTGCCAGCAGCCCCTCGAAGATAAAGTTCGACGAGCAGTACTTC. V usage is TRBV7-6 and J usage is TRBJ2-7; no clear D gene. V was pared by 5 bases and J by 5 bases, with 19 bases between. Germline assignment: CDR1 SGHVS and CDR2 FNYEAQ. This CDR3 has 15 residues.

Only a few counts were recorded for this clone. The chain links TRBV27 to TRBJ2-1, with 7 nucleotides matching TRBD1. Trimming at V came to 6 bases and at J to 5 bases, leaving 4 bases not matched to a gene. Looked up from germline, CDR1 is MNHEY and CDR2 is SMNVEV (reference sequence). The CDR3 runs to 13 residues. In DNA form, the CDR3 reads TGTGCCAGCAGCTACAGGGGAAACAATGAGCAGTTCTTC. Its translation is CASSYRGNNEQFF.

This rearrangement joins TRBV10-3 to TRBJ2-4; D uncertain. Trimming pared 6 bases from V and 3 bases from J, leaving 18 bases between. This CDR3 region has 16 residues. Germline CDR1 and CDR2: ENHRY and SYGVKD. The CDR3 coding sequence is TGTGCCATCAGGCTTTTGGGGAAGCTTGACAAAAACATTCAGTACTTC. Translating it yields CAIRLLGKLDKNIQYF.

This chain connects TRBV12-5 to TRBJ2-3; TRBD1 agrees at 7 bases. Germline values: CDR1 LGHNT, CDR2 FRNRAP. Germline trimming cut 5 bases from V and 0 bases from J; bases unmatched to any gene: 5. The CDR3 is 15 amino acids. CDR3 sequence: CASGHRGRSTDTQYF. The DNA of the CDR3 is TGTGCTAGTGGTCACAGGGGACGTAGCACAGATACGCAGTATTTT.

About this clone: At one boundary the junction diverges from the germline segment, which might be a read error. This chain uses TRBV28 with TRBJ2-7, with 8 bases matching TRBD1. This CDR3 is 13 amino acids long. Germline V gene sequence: CDR1 MDHEN, CDR2 SYDVKM. In DNA form, the CDR3 reads TGTGCCAGCAGTACGACAACGCCGGGACAGGCAATCTTC. This gives the protein CASSTTTPGQAIF.

V gene TRBV7-8 combines with J gene TRBJ1-3; no clear D gene. Germline CDR1 reads SGHVS; CDR2 reads FQNEAQ. V lost 7 bases and J lost 0, with 13 bases in between. CDR3 length: 15 residues. The CDR3 loop reads CASIPDYNSGNTIYF. The CDR3 DNA follows: TGTGCCAGCATCCCAGATTACAACTCTGGAAACACCATATATTTT.

This chain's CDR3 is CASSLAPGGGLGYTF. The CDR3 DNA reads TGTGCCAGCAGCTTGGCCCCTGGAGGGGGCCTTGGCTACACCTTC. This chain connects TRBV7-8 to TRBJ1-2; TRBD1 matches at 7 bases. Germline V CDR1 and CDR2: SGHVS, FQNEAQ. This CDR3 comprises 15 residues. The trim removed 3 bases at V and 7 bases at J, leaving 11 bases unmatched.

This clone ranks as medium-sized. This chain links TRBV18 with TRBJ2-7, with D uncertain. Germline V lookup: CDR1 KGHSH, CDR2 LQKENI. The germline V and J ends were trimmed by 4 bases and 2 bases, with 12 bases remaining between them. The CDR3 is 14 residues long. This CDR3 reads CASSLPTEPYEQYF. CDR3 sequence (DNA): TGTGCCAGCTCACTGCCGACGGAACCCTACGAGCAGTACTTC.